Described below is a single T cell receptor (beta chain) sequence and its context. Its specific antigen is unknown. One base away there is no much larger clone; base qualities are not given. This record belongs to a study of T-cell reconstitution after alpha-beta-depleted transplantation in children (dated by TCRdb to about 2016). As for the study more broadly: Using TCR repertoire profiling, the study followed T-cell immune reconstitution in a quantitative way in children after TCRalphabeta/CD19-depleted allogeneic hematopoietic cell transplantation.

Library preparation employed PCR. Sequenced using an Illumina HiSeq 2500. To normalize quantification of the TCRbeta repertoire, the TCR libraries were built with molecular barcoding that relied on unique molecular identifiers. TCRdb applied fastp at Q25 and MiXCR to the public reads, then kept only in-frame beta chains. Each entry is one CDR3 protein sequence, shown with its most common DNA and genes. For this sample there are over 400,000 distinct CDR3 sequences; roughly an eighth appear just once. Together, the top ten hold 5% to 6% of the sample. V gives up 4 bases and J gives up 6 bases, and the segment between their germline ends measures 12 bases. The germline V gene supplies CDR1 SGHRS and CDR2 YFSETQ. The CDR3 numbers 13 residues from cysteine through phenylalanine. The only DNA kept is the CDR3, 39 bases in frame from the first base.

The specimen comprised PBMCs from the stem cell graft donor, sampled from the stem cell graft. This TCR was sampled from a human donor who donated a stem cell graft to a child with combined immunodeficiency. The receptor chain draws on TRBV5-1 and TRBJ2-3; the D gene is perhaps TRBD2, from 5 matching bases. In nucleotide form, the sequence is TGCGCCAGCAGCCGGACTCCACCCGATACGCAGTATTTT. It specifies CASSRTPPDTQYF.